The text below deals with one TCR delta chain. This clone qualifies as large (0.1 to 1%). Its antigen remains undetermined. Base qualities are not at hand, and no much larger clone is one base apart. Other DNA variants within this sample encode the same CDR3. This sample is part of a study of gammadelta T cells in human blood (TCRdb year 2020). On the study overall, not on this receptor specifically: The study reported that microbial exposure appeared to drive polyclonal expansion of innate gamma-delta T cells immediately after birth.

Library creation used RT-PCR. The sequencer was an Illumina MiSeq. After TCRdb called clones again from the public reads with CATT, rows with identical DNA were merged. This sample has about 320 delta-chain clones in its table, and roughly 44% of those were observed once. The ten most abundant clones make up 25% to 35% of the sample. The CDR3 has 21 amino acids, counting the end cysteine and phenylalanine. Of the read, only the CDR3 DNA is kept; its 63 bases are in frame from base 1. The junction carries 31 bases between V and J, which are trimmed by 5 bases and 0 bases respectively. The germline V gene encodes CDR1 TSWWSYY and CDR2 QGS.

Sequenced input: non-Vgamma9Vdelta2 gamma-delta T cells from cord blood. This TCR was sampled from a newborn. Here the chain combines TRDV1 and TRDJ1, and perhaps TRDD3 as D gene, on 6 matching bases. The CDR3 amino acid sequence is: CALGFGVTTPGIPQYTDKLIF. The DNA is as follows: TGTGCTCTTGGGTTTGGGGTCACTACGCCGGGGATCCCGCAATACACCGATAAACTCATCTTT.